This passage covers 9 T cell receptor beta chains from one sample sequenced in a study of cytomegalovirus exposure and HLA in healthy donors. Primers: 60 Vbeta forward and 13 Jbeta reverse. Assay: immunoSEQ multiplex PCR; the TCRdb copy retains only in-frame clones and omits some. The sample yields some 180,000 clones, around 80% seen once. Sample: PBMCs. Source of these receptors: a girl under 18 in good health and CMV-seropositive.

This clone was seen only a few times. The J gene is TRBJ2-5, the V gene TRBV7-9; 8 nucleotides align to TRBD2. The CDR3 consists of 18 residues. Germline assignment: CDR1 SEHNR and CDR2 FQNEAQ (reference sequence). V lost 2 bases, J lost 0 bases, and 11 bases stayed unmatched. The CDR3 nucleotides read TGTGCCAGCAGCTTAAACGGGACTAGGCGGTGGTACCAAGAGACCCAGTACTTC. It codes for CASSLNGTRRWYQETQYF.

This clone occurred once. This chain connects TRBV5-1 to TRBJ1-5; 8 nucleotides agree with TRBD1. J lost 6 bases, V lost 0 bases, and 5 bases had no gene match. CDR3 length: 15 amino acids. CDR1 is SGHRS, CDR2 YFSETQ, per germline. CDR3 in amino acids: CASSLGQGAGQPQHF. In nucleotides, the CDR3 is TGCGCCAGCAGCTTGGGGCAGGGGGCTGGTCAGCCCCAGCATTTT.

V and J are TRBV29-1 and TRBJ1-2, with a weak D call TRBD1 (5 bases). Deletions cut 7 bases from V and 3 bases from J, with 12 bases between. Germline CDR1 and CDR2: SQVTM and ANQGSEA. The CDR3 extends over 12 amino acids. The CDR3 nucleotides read TGCAGCGCCGGGGGTGTATACTATGGCTACACCTTC. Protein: CSAGGVYYGYTF.

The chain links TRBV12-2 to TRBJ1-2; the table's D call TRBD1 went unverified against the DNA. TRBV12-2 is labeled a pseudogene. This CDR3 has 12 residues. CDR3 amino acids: CASRLQGAGYTF. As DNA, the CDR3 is TGTGCAAGTCGCTTACAGGGGGCGGGCTACACCTTC.

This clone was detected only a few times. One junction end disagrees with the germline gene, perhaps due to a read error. As DNA, the CDR3 is TGTGCCAGCAGCCCAACGAGGGACAGCTTCGCCTTC. It is translated as CASSPTRDSFAF. The J gene is TRBJ1-2, the V gene TRBV11-2; TRBD1 matches 7 bases. Per the germline V gene, CDR1 is SGHAT and CDR2 is FQNNGV. CDR3 size: 12 residues.

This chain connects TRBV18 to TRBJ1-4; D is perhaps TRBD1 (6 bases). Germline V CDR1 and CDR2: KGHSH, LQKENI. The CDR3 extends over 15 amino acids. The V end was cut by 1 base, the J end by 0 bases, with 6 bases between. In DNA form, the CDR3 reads TGTGCCAGCTCACCACAGGGGGCAACTAATGAAAAACTGTTTTTT. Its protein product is CASSPQGATNEKLFF.

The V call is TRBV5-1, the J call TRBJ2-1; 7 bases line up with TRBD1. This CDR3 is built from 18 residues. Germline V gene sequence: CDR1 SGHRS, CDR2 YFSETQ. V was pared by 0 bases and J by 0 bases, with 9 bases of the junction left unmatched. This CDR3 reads CASSLEGAGSLSYNEQFF. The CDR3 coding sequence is TGCGCCAGCAGCTTGGAGGGGGCAGGTTCGCTCTCCTACAATGAGCAGTTCTTC.

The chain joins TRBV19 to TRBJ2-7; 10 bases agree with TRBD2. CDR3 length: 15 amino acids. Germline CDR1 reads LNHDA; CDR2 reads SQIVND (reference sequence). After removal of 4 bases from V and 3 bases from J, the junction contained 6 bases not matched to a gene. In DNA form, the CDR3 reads TGTGCCAGTAGTAGCCCTAGCGGGGGCAACTACGAGCAGTACTTC. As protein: CASSSPSGGNYEQYF.

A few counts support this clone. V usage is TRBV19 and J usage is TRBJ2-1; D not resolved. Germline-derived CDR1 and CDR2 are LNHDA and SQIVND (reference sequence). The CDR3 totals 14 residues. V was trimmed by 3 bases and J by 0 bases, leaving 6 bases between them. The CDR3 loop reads CASSIFGSYNEQFF. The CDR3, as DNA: TGTGCCAGTAGTATTTTCGGCTCCTACAATGAGCAGTTCTTC.